The 22 T cell receptor beta chains below all came from one sample that was sequenced in a study of cytomegalovirus exposure and HLA in healthy donors. In the PCR, 60 Vbeta and 13 Jbeta primers were used. Clones were read by immunoSEQ multiplex PCR, and TCRdb kept only the in-frame ones, dropping some. The sample holds 150,000 to 200,000 clones, around 82% seen once. Sequenced: PBMCs. The receptors stem from a woman aged 30 to 39 in good health and CMV-seropositive.

The CDR3 loop is CASSFSGMEYGYTF. The CDR3 bases are TGTGCCAGCAGCTTTTCCGGGATGGAGTATGGCTACACCTTC. The V call is TRBV5-5, the J call TRBJ1-2; no clear D. Germline values: CDR1 SGHKS, CDR2 YYEKEE (reference sequence). Trimming shortened V by 2 bases and J by 5 bases, and 13 bases separated the two germline ends. The CDR3 contains 14 residues.

V usage is TRBV12-5 and J usage is TRBJ1-2; D call uncertain. The CDR3 sequence is 15 residues long. Germline-derived CDR1 and CDR2 are LGHNT and FRNRAP. V lost 0 bases, J lost 3 bases, and 11 bases lay in between. The DNA for the CDR3 is TGTGCTAGTGGTTTGGTACAGAGCCTATACTATGGCTACACCTTC. Protein product: CASGLVQSLYYGYTF.

The table lists this clone with a few counts. In DNA form, the CDR3 reads TGTGCCAGCGGCCCCCAGAATGGCTACACCTTC. It codes for CASGPQNGYTF. J is TRBJ1-2 and V is TRBV7-9; D gene ambiguous. Germline V CDR1 and CDR2: SEHNR, FQNEAQ (reference sequence). CDR3 length: 11 residues. The germline V and J ends were trimmed by 8 bases and 6 bases, with 10 bases remaining between them.

The DNA for the CDR3 is TGTGCCAGCAGCCAGCGGGGGACAGATACGCAGTATTTT. Protein product: CASSQRGTDTQYF. J is TRBJ2-3 and V is TRBV5-4; 8 positions match TRBD2. After removal of 4 bases from V and 3 bases from J, the junction contained 1 base not matched to a gene. Germline assignment: CDR1 SGHNT and CDR2 YYREEE (reference sequence). This CDR3 is built from 13 residues.

This chain joins TRBV27 and TRBJ2-2; tentatively, D is TRBD2 (6 bases). V was trimmed by 4 bases and J by 5 bases, leaving 20 bases between them. Germline CDR1 reads MNHEY; CDR2 reads SMNVEV (reference sequence). This CDR3 comprises 17 residues. DNA for the CDR3: TGTGCCAGCAGTTGGGGTAGCCGGGGGACGGAGACCGGGGAGCTGTTTTTT. This sequence encodes CASSWGSRGTETGELFF.

This chain's CDR3 is CASTSPGQPNEKLFF. CDR3 DNA sequence: TGTGCCAGCACCTCCCCCGGACAGCCGAATGAAAAACTGTTTTTT. The J gene is TRBJ1-4, the V gene TRBV27, with D possibly being TRBD1 (6 bases). The CDR3 has 15 residues. Germline CDR1 and CDR2: MNHEY and SMNVEV (reference sequence). Trimming removed 7 bases from V and 5 bases from J, with 17 bases in between.

The chain uses TRBV7-2 and TRBJ1-5, with TRBD1 matching 11 bases. Germline CDR1 SGHTA, CDR2 FQGNSA. The V and J ends lost 2 bases and 5 bases, in that order; junction bases with no gene match: 11. The CDR3 sequence is 18 residues long. The CDR3 region is CASSLSPRDRGFHQPQHF. In nucleotides, the CDR3 is TGTGCCAGCAGCTTAAGCCCCCGGGACAGGGGGTTCCATCAGCCCCAGCATTTT.

V gene TRBV28 combines with J gene TRBJ2-7; 10 nucleotides align to TRBD1. Losses at the gene ends were 5 bases for V and 6 bases for J; bases not matched to a gene: 7. This CDR3 spans 14 amino acids. Germline values: CDR1 MDHEN, CDR2 SYDVKM. The CDR3 here is CASSITGTGAEQYF. DNA of the CDR3: TGTGCCAGCAGTATAACCGGGACAGGGGCCGAGCAGTACTTC.

The V call is TRBV6-5, the J call TRBJ1-1; no definite D call. This CDR3 is built from 14 residues. The V gene's germline CDR1 is MNHEY and CDR2 SVGAGI. V lost 2 bases, J lost 8 bases, and 15 bases lay in between. The CDR3 loop reads CASSYRSIRTEAFF. The CDR3 nucleotides read TGTGCCAGCAGTTACAGAAGTATCAGAACAGAAGCTTTCTTT.

The genes are TRBV5-1 and TRBJ2-7; the D is unclear. Germline loops: CDR1 SGHRS, CDR2 YFSETQ. V was pared by 6 bases and J by 0 bases, with 10 bases between. The CDR3 is 13 amino acids. The CDR3, as DNA: TGCGCCAGCAAGCTTAGGAGCTCCTACGAGCAGTACTTC. It is translated as CASKLRSSYEQYF. The full variable domain, its missing parts supplied by reference TRBV5-1 and TRBJ2-7, is KAGVTQTPRYLIKTRGQQVTLSCSPISGHRSVSWYQQTPGQGLQFLFEYFSETQRNKGNFPGRFSGRQFSNSRSEMNVSTLELGDSALYLCASKLRSSYEQYFGPGTRLTVT.

This clone was detected only a few times. The genes are TRBV10-3 and TRBJ1-5; D is unclear. V gave up 8 bases and J gave up 3 bases, with 11 bases separating them. The CDR3 is 13 amino acids. CDR1 and CDR2 from the germline V gene are ENHRY and SYGVKD. The CDR3 region has the DNA TGTGCCATCCACGGGGATCCCAATCAGCCCCAGCATTTT. Residues: CAIHGDPNQPQHF.

This chain uses TRBV10-3 with TRBJ2-2; 7 bases align to TRBD1. This CDR3 is built from 15 residues. V lost 6 bases, J lost 5 bases, and 9 bases stayed unmatched. Germline CDR1 reads ENHRY; CDR2 reads SYGVKD. As DNA, the CDR3 is TGTGCCATCAGGGGACCCACAGGGGAGACCGGGGAGCTGTTTTTT. It codes for CAIRGPTGETGELFF.

The rearrangement joins TRBV30 to TRBJ2-7; 7 nucleotides match TRBD1. With V trimmed by 1 base and J by 2 bases, 8 bases remained unmatched. The CDR3 runs to 15 residues. From germline, CDR1 is GTSNPN and CDR2 SVGIG (reference sequence). Here the CDR3 DNA reads TGTGCCTGGAGTGGGCTTATGGGACAGACCTACGAGCAGTACTTC. Amino acids: CAWSGLMGQTYEQYF.

V and J are TRBV6-6 and TRBJ1-5, with D possibly matching TRBD1 (6 bases). The V end was cut by 7 bases, the J end by 5 bases, with 18 bases between. Per the germline V gene, CDR1 is MNHNY and CDR2 is SVGAGI (reference sequence). The CDR3 consists of 15 residues. The CDR3 DNA reads TGTGCCAGCACCGGGGGGCCTGGGTTCCATCAGCCCCAGCATTTT. This translates into CASTGGPGFHQPQHF.

This chain connects TRBV7-9 to TRBJ1-5; the D is unclear. There are 13 residues in the CDR3. The germline gives CDR1 SEHNR, CDR2 FQNEAQ (reference sequence). The V gene lost 4 bases and the J gene lost 1 base, with 5 bases spanning the gap. In DNA, the CDR3 is TGTGCCAGCAGCTACTTCAGCAATCAGCCCCAGCATTTT. Translated, it gives CASSYFSNQPQHF.

The V gene is TRBV7-8, the J gene TRBJ1-1; 8 positions agree with TRBD1. Per germline, CDR1 SGHVS and CDR2 FQNEAQ. Unmatched junction bases numbered 6, after V lost 6 bases and J lost 9 bases. The CDR3 has 12 amino acids. CDR3 nucleotide sequence: TGTGCCAGCAGTACAGGGGGGGGGCAAGCTTTCTTT. This translates into CASSTGGGQAFF.

This clone was detected once. Other DNA sequences in the sample encode the same CDR3. The V call is TRBV2, the J call TRBJ2-7; 8 positions match TRBD1. The CDR3 length is 13 residues. The J segment lost 3 bases and the V segment lost 5 bases, leaving 3 bases of the junction unmatched. Germline CDR1 is SNHLY and CDR2 is FYNNEI. The CDR3 protein is CASSRQGSYEQYF. The CDR3 region has the DNA TGTGCCAGCAGTAGACAGGGGAGCTACGAGCAGTACTTC.

This clone was observed a single time. The chain combines TRBV28 with TRBJ1-2, with a tentative D call TRBD1 (5 bases). The V gene lost 5 bases and the J gene lost 5 bases, with 15 bases spanning the gap. The germline V gene encodes CDR1 MDHEN and CDR2 SYDVKM. This CDR3 spans 14 amino acids. The CDR3 region is CASSGGVGAYGYTF. DNA for the CDR3: TGTGCCAGCAGTGGGGGGGTAGGGGCATATGGCTACACCTTC.

This chain uses TRBV10-2 with TRBJ1-1, with 9 bases lining up with TRBD1. CDR1 WSHSY and CDR2 SAAADI come from the germline V gene. Trimming cost V 3 bases and J 11 bases; bases outside gene matches: 10. This CDR3 is built from 14 residues. The CDR3: CASSEGGQGDVAFF. The CDR3 bases are TGCGCCAGCAGTGAAGGGGGACAGGGCGATGTGGCTTTCTTT.

This clone has only a few counts. This rearrangement joins TRBV12-5 to TRBJ2-3, with TRBD2 matching 8 bases. Germline lookup yields CDR1 LGHNT and CDR2 FRNRAP. J lost 0 bases, V lost 0 bases, and 11 bases had no gene match. The CDR3 is 19 amino acids. The DNA of the CDR3 is TGTGCTAGTGGTTTGGTAACCAGCGGGGGTTACCCTAGCACAGATACGCAGTATTTT. This translates into CASGLVTSGGYPSTDTQYF.

The chain is built from TRBV10-1 and TRBJ2-2; 9 positions match TRBD2. The CDR3 totals 17 residues. Germline lookup yields CDR1 WNHNN and CDR2 SYGVQD (reference sequence). The V and J ends lost 5 bases and 2 bases, in that order; junction bases with no gene match: 9. Written as DNA, the CDR3 is TGCGCCAGCAGTTGGGGTTCTAGCGGGGCCAACACCGGGGAGCTGTTTTTT. Amino acids: CASSWGSSGANTGELFF.

V usage is TRBV28 and J usage is TRBJ1-5; TRBD1 is a possible D gene (6 bases). Germline assignment: CDR1 MDHEN and CDR2 SYDVKM. The V end lost 1 base, the J end lost 5 bases, and 15 bases lay between the germline ends. This CDR3 is built from 16 residues. This CDR3 reads CASSLFRDKDHQPQHF. CDR3 bases: TGTGCCAGCAGTTTATTCCGGGACAAAGACCATCAGCCCCAGCATTTT.